The present TCR beta chain was sequenced within a study of T cell changes during pregnancy in multiple sclerosis. Data came from immunoSEQ multiplex PCR; TCRdb stores just in-frame clones and leaves some out. Of tens of thousands of clones listed, 90% to 95% are singletons. The CDR3 runs 14 residues. Trimming took 2 bases from V and 6 from J, leaving 12 bases between them. Germline-derived CDR1 and CDR2 are SGHTA and FQGNSA. The material was peripheral blood, obtained in the third trimester of pregnancy. This sequence joins TRBV7-2 and TRBJ2-3; tentative D call: TRBD2 (5 bases). The receptor comes from a female donor in good health, enrolled as a control in a pregnancy study. The CDR3, as DNA: TGTGCCAGCAGCTTAAGTCTAGCTCGGGATACGCAGTATTTT. It is translated as CASSLSLARDTQYF.